This TCR beta chain was retrieved from a study of blood T cell repertoires in COVID-19. Study in general: From the United States, Italy and Spain came samples of acute and convalescent COVID-19. In each case, the material was cDNA or gDNA derived from T cells, B-cell-depleted T cells, or PBMCs.

This clone appeared once. In the source study's methods: Reference gene primers were amplified, and this amplification served to estimate nucleated cell counts. Generated by immunoSEQ multiplex PCR, the TCRdb table keeps only in-frame clones and is missing some. D and trimming come from the DNA, and the V and J calls and clone size come from that table. The sample has some 120,000 clones; 80% are singletons. Germline V gives CDR1 LNHDA, CDR2 SQIVND (reference sequence). The V end was cut by 7 bases, the J end by 4 bases, with 5 bases between. CDR3 length: 12 residues. The chain has TRBV19 and TRBJ2-6; D gene uncertain. This TCR came from a man aged 65 to 85 with acute or convalescent COVID-19. The source material was peripheral blood. For the CDR3, the DNA is TGTGCCAGTAAGAGGGGGGCCAACGTCCTGACTTTC. Protein product: CASKRGANVLTF.